Reported below is one TCR beta chain. Individuals aged roughly 18 to 100 years were recruited from 24 US areas. Clinical history reported by participants formed the basis on which cohorts were assigned. The record originates from a study of blood T cell repertoires in COVID-19. Overall study: T cells, B-cell-depleted T cells, or PBMCs supplied cDNA or gDNA.

Authors' data handling: Amplification of reference gene primers provided the estimated nucleated cell counts. This table comes from immunoSEQ multiplex PCR, and its TCRdb copy is limited to in-frame clones, with some not included. V and J calls and clone size are as listed in that table; D and trimming were resolved from the DNA. Counted here are 200,000 to 250,000 clones, about 79% occurring once; the ten biggest clones make up 3% to 4%. V lost 7 bases and J 4 bases, leaving 11 bases between the germline ends. Germline loops: CDR1 LNHDA, CDR2 SQIVND (reference sequence). CDR3 length: 13 amino acids.

Material: PBMCs or T cells enriched from blood (not recorded which). The receptor comes from a woman aged 55-69 years who had recovered from COVID-19. This rearrangement joins TRBV19 to TRBJ1-5; D gene ambiguous. The CDR3 region is CASKAGANQPQHF. The CDR3, as DNA: TGTGCCAGTAAGGCCGGAGCGAATCAGCCCCAGCATTTT.